The 20 T cell receptor beta chains below all came from one sample that was sequenced in a study of cytomegalovirus exposure and HLA in healthy donors. This PCR relied on a set of 60 Vbeta primers and 13 Jbeta primers. The repertoire was sequenced with immunoSEQ multiplex PCR; TCRdb's copy has only in-frame clones and lacks some. The sample has about 68,000 clones, more than 80% seen once; the top ten hold roughly 6.8%. The sample was PBMCs. The receptors were sampled from a human donor in good health.

The chain has TRBV30 and TRBJ1-1; 9 bases match TRBD1. Germline loops: CDR1 GTSNPN, CDR2 SVGIG (reference sequence). This CDR3 has 14 residues. With 2 bases clipped from V and 2 bases from J, the junction kept 3 bases outside the gene matches. The CDR3 region has the DNA TGTGCCTGGAGTTTGGGACAGGGCAACACTGAAGCTTTCTTT. Protein: CAWSLGQGNTEAFF.

The chain carries TRBV5-1 and TRBJ2-3; D gene uncertain. The V gene lost 0 bases and the J gene lost 0 bases, with 5 bases spanning the gap. Looked up from germline, CDR1 is SGHRS and CDR2 is YFSETQ. The CDR3 totals 14 residues. CDR3 in DNA: TGCGCCAGCAGCTTGGGGAGCAGCACAGATACGCAGTATTTT. Protein product: CASSLGSSTDTQYF.

The rearrangement uses TRBV5-6 and TRBJ2-1, with 11 bases identical to TRBD2. Trimming took 4 bases from V and 5 from J; bases not matched to a gene: 5. The CDR3 spans 15 residues. CDR1 is SGHDT and CDR2 is YYEEEE in the germline V gene. The CDR3 reads CASSVLAGVNNEQFF. The CDR3, as DNA: TGTGCCAGCAGCGTACTAGCGGGGGTCAACAATGAGCAGTTCTTC.

The V call is TRBV29-1, the J call TRBJ2-3; possibly TRBD1 for D (5 bases). V shed 4 bases and J shed 5 bases, with 10 bases lying between them. CDR3 length equals 12 residues. CDR1 SQVTM and CDR2 ANQGSEA come from the germline V gene. The CDR3 loop is CSVGQHKDTQYF. CDR3 bases: TGCAGCGTTGGACAGCACAAAGATACGCAGTATTTT.

V is TRBV6-5 and J is TRBJ2-1, with TRBD2 as a possible D gene (6 bases). CDR3 length: 16 residues. Trimming removed 0 bases from V and 2 bases from J, with 11 bases in between. Germline V gene data show CDR1 as MNHEY and CDR2 as SVGAGI. The CDR3 sequence is CASSYSGGIAYNEQFF. DNA for the CDR3: TGTGCCAGCAGTTACTCAGGCGGGATCGCCTACAATGAGCAGTTCTTC.

The chain couples TRBV5-1 to TRBJ2-2, with D maybe TRBD1 (6 bases). CDR1 is SGHRS and CDR2 is YFSETQ in the germline V gene. V lost 4 bases and J lost 5, with 12 bases in between. This CDR3 has 14 residues. The CDR3, as DNA: TGCGCCAGCAGCATTGACAGGAGGACCGGGGAGCTGTTTTTT. Translating gives CASSIDRRTGELFF.

The chain is built from TRBV6-5 and TRBJ2-5, with D perhaps TRBD1 (5 bases). Matching the DNA end better, TRBJ2-7 makes the J call doubtful. The germline V gene encodes CDR1 MNHEY and CDR2 SVGAGI. This CDR3 comprises 14 residues. The CDR3 bases are TGTGCCAGCAGTCAAGACAGTGCCTCCTACGAGCAGTACTTC. This codes for CASSQDSASYEQYF.

This clone was counted between two and nine times. This chain uses TRBV7-8 with TRBJ1-1, with a weak D call TRBD1 (5 bases). This CDR3 has 14 residues. Deletions cut 1 base from V and 1 base from J, with 7 bases between. Germline lookup yields CDR1 SGHVS and CDR2 FQNEAQ. CDR3 protein: CASSLEGRNTEAFF. CDR3 coding DNA: TGTGCCAGCAGCTTAGAGGGGCGGAACACTGAAGCTTTCTTT.

The chain has TRBV2 and TRBJ2-1, with D possibly matching TRBD2 (7 bases). CDR1 and CDR2 (germline): SNHLY, FYNNEI. Trimming took off 6 bases at V and 8 bases at J, with 17 bases between the two ends. The CDR3 contains 14 residues. CDR3 nucleotide sequence: TGTGCCAGCAGAGTACGGGGGGCTGGGGATGAGCAGTTCTTC. It yields the protein CASRVRGAGDEQFF. Drawing the rest from reference TRBV2 and TRBJ2-1, the complete variable domain is EPEVTQTPSHQVTQMGQEVILRCVPISNHLYFYWYRQILGQKVEFLVSFYNNEISEKSEIFDDQFSVERPDGSNFTLKIRSTKLEDSAMYFCASRVRGAGDEQFFGPGTRLTVL.

The chain links TRBV7-9 to TRBJ2-5; 8 nucleotides match TRBD1. This CDR3 spans 15 amino acids. V shed 1 base, J shed 1 base, and the junction held 2 bases outside the gene matches. Germline V gene data show CDR1 as SEHNR and CDR2 as FQNEAQ (reference sequence). This CDR3 reads CASSLGTGPQETQYF. Here the CDR3 DNA reads TGTGCCAGCAGCTTAGGGACAGGGCCCCAAGAGACCCAGTACTTC.

The V and J genes are TRBV6-5 and TRBJ2-1; no definite D call. There are 15 residues in the CDR3. The V gene lost 6 bases and the J gene lost 2 bases, with 14 bases spanning the gap. Germline loops: CDR1 MNHEY, CDR2 SVGAGI. The CDR3, as DNA: TGTGCCAGCAGCCAAACCCGATCGGCCTACAATGAGCAGTTCTTC. Translated, it gives CASSQTRSAYNEQFF.

This clone was counted once. The chain recombines TRBV12-5 with TRBJ1-1; D unresolved. The CDR3 runs 13 residues. Germline CDR1 is LGHNT and CDR2 is FRNRAP. Trimming shortened V by 2 bases and J by 11 bases, and 15 bases separated the two germline ends. The CDR3 region is CASGLHEREGAFF. The CDR3 DNA reads TGTGCTAGTGGTTTGCACGAGAGGGAAGGGGCTTTCTTT.

The V call is TRBV6-5, the J call TRBJ2-1, with 8 bases lining up with TRBD2. Per the germline V gene, CDR1 is MNHEY and CDR2 is SVGAGI. Trimming took 6 bases from V and 4 from J; bases not matched to a gene: 8. There are 15 residues in the CDR3. The CDR3 DNA sequence: TGTGCCAGCAGCTCCTATAGCGGGGCTTACAATGAGCAGTTCTTC. Encoded protein: CASSSYSGAYNEQFF.

The chain has TRBV18 and TRBJ1-5; D remains ambiguous. Trimming removed 3 bases at V and 4 bases at J, with 7 bases between. Germline V gene sequence: CDR1 KGHSH, CDR2 LQKENI. This CDR3 spans 13 amino acids. The CDR3 spells CASSPAANQPQHF. The CDR3 region has the DNA TGTGCCAGCTCACCCGCGGCTAATCAGCCCCAGCATTTT.

This rearrangement joins TRBV11-1 to TRBJ2-1; TRBD2 aligns across 14 bases. There are 15 residues in the CDR3. Germline loops: CDR1 SGHAT, CDR2 FQDESV (reference sequence). J was trimmed by 6 bases and V by 6 bases; bases with no gene match: 4. CDR3 coding DNA: TGTGCCAGCAGGGGACTAGCGGGGGTGATCAATGAGCAGTTCTTC. This translates into CASRGLAGVINEQFF.

The chain carries TRBV18 and TRBJ2-1; 9 bases agree with TRBD1. Germline loops: CDR1 KGHSH, CDR2 LQKENI. The CDR3 is made up of 16 amino acids. Trimming at V came to 5 bases and at J to 7 bases, leaving 12 bases not matched to a gene. This CDR3 reads CASSSTRQGELNEQFF. Here the CDR3 DNA reads TGTGCCAGCTCATCAACTAGACAGGGGGAATTAAATGAGCAGTTCTTC.

The rearrangement links TRBV5-6 to TRBJ1-6; 9 bases are shared with TRBD1. The CDR3 totals 17 residues. Germline V gene sequence: CDR1 SGHDT, CDR2 YYEEEE. The junction had 10 bases not matched to a gene; V was cut back by 4 bases and J by 5 bases. The CDR3 region has the DNA TGTGCCAGCAGCGGTTCTCTCCGGGACAGGGATAATTCACCCCTCCACTTT. This encodes CASSGSLRDRDNSPLHF.

The chain couples TRBV28 to TRBJ1-6; 7 positions agree with TRBD1. The CDR3 extends over 16 amino acids. Unmatched junction bases numbered 8, after V lost 5 bases and J lost 4 bases. CDR1 and CDR2 (germline): MDHEN, SYDVKM. The CDR3 protein is CASSILGTEYNSPLHF. CDR3 bases: TGTGCCAGCAGTATCCTCGGGACAGAATATAATTCACCCCTCCACTTT.

This chain uses TRBV5-1 with TRBJ2-7; the match to TRBD1 covers 7 bases. Germline assignment: CDR1 SGHRS and CDR2 YFSETQ. The V segment lost 1 base and the J segment 2 bases; nucleotides outside the gene matches: 3. This CDR3 has 14 amino acids. The CDR3 DNA sequence: TGCGCCAGCAGCTTGCCGGGACAGACCTACGAGCAGTACTTC. It specifies CASSLPGQTYEQYF.

The genes are TRBV28 and TRBJ1-1, with D maybe TRBD1 (5 bases). CDR3 length: 13 residues. Germline CDR1 is MDHEN and CDR2 is SYDVKM. The V and J ends lost 5 bases and 0 bases respectively, with 7 bases between them. DNA of the CDR3: TGTGCCAGCAGTAAGACAGTGAACACTGAAGCTTTCTTT. Protein sequence: CASSKTVNTEAFF.